The entry below describes one T cell receptor (beta chain). A single record per CDR3 protein comes from TCRdb applying MiXCR to the PCR reads. The sample holds under 600,000 distinct CDR3 sequences, around 23% seen once. Germline values: CDR1 SGDLS, CDR2 YYNGEE. Trimming shortened V by 3 bases and J by 0 bases, and 13 bases separated the two germline ends. This CDR3 spans 15 amino acids. This record comes from a study of molecular identifiers for immune sequencing clone quantification. The overall study: Across replicate runs, RNA obtained from around 20,000 or 100,000 naive CD8 cells was divided into five, with four undergoing sequencing.

The sequence was collected from a human donor in good health. Some libraries in this study had Jurkat cell RNA spiked in. This rearrangement joins TRBV9 to TRBJ2-7; possibly TRBD1 or TRBD2 for D (6 bases each). The sequencing sample was made of naive CD8+ T cells from blood, with Jurkat cell RNA spiked in. The subset denotes: FACS-sorted CD8+CD4-CCR7+CD45RA+ naive T cells. DNA of the CDR3: TGTGCCAGCAGCGGGGGGGCAGGGTTCTCCTACGAGCAGTACTTC. Protein: CASSGGAGFSYEQYF.